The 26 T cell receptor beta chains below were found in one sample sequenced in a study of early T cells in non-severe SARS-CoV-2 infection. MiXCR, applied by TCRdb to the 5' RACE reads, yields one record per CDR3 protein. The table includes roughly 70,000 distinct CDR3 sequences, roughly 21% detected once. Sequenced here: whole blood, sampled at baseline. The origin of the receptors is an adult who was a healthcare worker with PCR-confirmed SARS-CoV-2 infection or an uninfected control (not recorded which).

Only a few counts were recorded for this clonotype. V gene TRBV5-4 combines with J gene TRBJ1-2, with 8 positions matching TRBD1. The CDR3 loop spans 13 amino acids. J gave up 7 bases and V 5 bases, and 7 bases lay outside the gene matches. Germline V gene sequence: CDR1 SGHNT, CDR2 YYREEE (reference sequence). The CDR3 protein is CASSLQGARGYTF. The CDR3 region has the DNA TGTGCCAGCAGTCTCCAGGGGGCGCGTGGCTACACCTTC.

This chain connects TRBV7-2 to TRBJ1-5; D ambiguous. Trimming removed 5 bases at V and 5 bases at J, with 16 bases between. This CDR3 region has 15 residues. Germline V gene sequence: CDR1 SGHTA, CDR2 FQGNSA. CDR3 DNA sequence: TGTGCCAGCAGCCCGTGGGTCTTTGGGGATCAGCCCCAGCATTTT. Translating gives CASSPWVFGDQPQHF.

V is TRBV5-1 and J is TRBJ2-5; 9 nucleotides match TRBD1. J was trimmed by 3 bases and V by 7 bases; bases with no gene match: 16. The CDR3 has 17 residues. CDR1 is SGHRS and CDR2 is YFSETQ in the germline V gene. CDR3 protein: CASCAGWTGALKETQYF. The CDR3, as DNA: TGCGCCAGCTGCGCAGGTTGGACAGGGGCCCTAAAAGAGACCCAGTACTTC.

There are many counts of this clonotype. The CDR3 coding sequence is TGTGCCATCAGTGTAGGCGGGGGTTACGAGCAGTACTTC. Translated: CAISVGGGYEQYF. The chain has TRBV10-3 and TRBJ2-7; 7 positions agree with TRBD2. With 4 bases clipped from V and 4 bases from J, the junction kept 4 bases outside the gene matches. The CDR3 is made up of 13 amino acids. Germline-derived CDR1 and CDR2 are ENHRY and SYGVKD.

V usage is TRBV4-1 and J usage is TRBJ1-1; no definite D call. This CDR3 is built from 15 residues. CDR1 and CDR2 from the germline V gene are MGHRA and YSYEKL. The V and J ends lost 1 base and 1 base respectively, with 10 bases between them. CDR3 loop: CASSQGRLPNTEAFF. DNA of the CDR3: TGCGCCAGCAGCCAAGGACGTCTCCCGAACACTGAAGCTTTCTTT.

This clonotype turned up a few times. The CDR3 DNA follows: TGTGCCAGCAGCCTAGACGGGGCTAGCACAGATACGCAGTATTTT. Translation gives CASSLDGASTDTQYF. This rearrangement joins TRBV7-9 to TRBJ2-3, with D perhaps matching TRBD1 or TRBD2 (5 bases each). V lost 5 bases and J lost 0, with 12 bases in between. The CDR3 loop spans 15 amino acids. Germline V lookup: CDR1 SEHNR, CDR2 FQNEAQ (reference sequence).

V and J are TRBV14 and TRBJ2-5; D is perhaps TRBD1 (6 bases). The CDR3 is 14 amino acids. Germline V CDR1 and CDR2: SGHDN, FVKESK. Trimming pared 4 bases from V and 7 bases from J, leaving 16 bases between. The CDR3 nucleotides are TGTGCCAGCAGCCCCCTAGGGGGTCGGGGGACCCAGTACTTC. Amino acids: CASSPLGGRGTQYF.

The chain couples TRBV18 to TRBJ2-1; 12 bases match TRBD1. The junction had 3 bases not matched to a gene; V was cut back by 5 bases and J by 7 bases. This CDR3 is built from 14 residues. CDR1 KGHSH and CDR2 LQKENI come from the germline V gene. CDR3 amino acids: CASSGTGGTNEQFF. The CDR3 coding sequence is TGTGCCAGCTCAGGGACAGGGGGCACGAATGAGCAGTTCTTC.

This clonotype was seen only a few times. This chain's CDR3 is CASSPTGQNYGYTF. The CDR3 DNA reads as TGTGCCAGCTCACCAACAGGGCAGAACTATGGCTACACCTTC. This chain uses TRBV18 with TRBJ1-2, with a weak D call TRBD1 (6 bases). Trimming removed 2 bases from V and 2 bases from J, with 9 bases in between. Germline CDR1 reads KGHSH; CDR2 reads LQKENI. This CDR3 is 14 amino acids long.

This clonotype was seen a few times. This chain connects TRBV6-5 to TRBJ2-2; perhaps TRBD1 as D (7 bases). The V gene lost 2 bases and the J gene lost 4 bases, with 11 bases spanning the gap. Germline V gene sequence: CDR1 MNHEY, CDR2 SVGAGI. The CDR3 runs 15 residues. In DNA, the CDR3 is TGTGCCAGCAGTTACGGGCAGGGGGGCACCGGGGAGCTGTTTTTT. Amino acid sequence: CASSYGQGGTGELFF.

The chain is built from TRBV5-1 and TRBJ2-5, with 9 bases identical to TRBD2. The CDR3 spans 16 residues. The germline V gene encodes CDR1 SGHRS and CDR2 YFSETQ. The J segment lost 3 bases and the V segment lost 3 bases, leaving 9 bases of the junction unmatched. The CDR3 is CASSWGPGLAEETQYF. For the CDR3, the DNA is TGCGCCAGCAGCTGGGGACCGGGACTAGCAGAAGAGACCCAGTACTTC.

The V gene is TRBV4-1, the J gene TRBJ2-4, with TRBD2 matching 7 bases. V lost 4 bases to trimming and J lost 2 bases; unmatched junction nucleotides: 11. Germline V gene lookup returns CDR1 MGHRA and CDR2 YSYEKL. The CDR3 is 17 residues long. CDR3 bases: TGCGCCAGCAGCCCAACGGGAGGCTTAAGGACCAAAAACATTCAGTACTTC. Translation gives CASSPTGGLRTKNIQYF.

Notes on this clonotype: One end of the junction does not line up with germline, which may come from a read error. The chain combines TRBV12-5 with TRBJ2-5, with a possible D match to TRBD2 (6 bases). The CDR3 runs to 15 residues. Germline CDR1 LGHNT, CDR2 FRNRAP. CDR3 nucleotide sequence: TGTGCCAGTGGTTTGGGAGGCGCCCGCCAAGAGACCCAGTACTTC. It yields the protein CASGLGGARQETQYF.

Written as DNA, the CDR3 is TGTGCCAGCAGCTTGGCGGGCCCGAGCACTGAAGCTTTCTTT. Residues: CASSLAGPSTEAFF. The chain is built from TRBV5-6 and TRBJ1-1, with D unclear. This CDR3 is 14 amino acids long. Trimming removed 0 bases from V and 4 bases from J, with 10 bases in between. The germline CDR1 and CDR2 sequences are SGHDT and YYEEEE. Looking up the rest from reference TRBV5-6 and TRBJ1-1 gives the full variable domain: DAGVTQSPTHLIKTRGQQVTLRCSPKSGHDTVSWYQQALGQGPQFIFQYYEEEERQRGNFPDRFSGHQFPNYSSELNVNALLLGDSALYLCASSLAGPSTEAFFGQGTRLTVV.

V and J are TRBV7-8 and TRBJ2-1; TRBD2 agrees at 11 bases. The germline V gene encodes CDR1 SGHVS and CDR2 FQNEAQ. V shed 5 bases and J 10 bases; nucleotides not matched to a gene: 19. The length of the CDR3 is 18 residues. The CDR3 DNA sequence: TGTGCCAGCAGCCTCGACCGGACTAGCGGGCCGGCCGGGATAGAGCAGTTCTTC. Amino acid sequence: CASSLDRTSGPAGIEQFF.

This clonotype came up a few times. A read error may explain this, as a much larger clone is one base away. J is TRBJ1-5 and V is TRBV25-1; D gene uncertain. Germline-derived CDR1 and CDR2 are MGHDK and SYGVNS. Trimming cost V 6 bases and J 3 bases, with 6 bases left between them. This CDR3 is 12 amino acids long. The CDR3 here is CASRSNNQPQHF. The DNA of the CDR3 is TGTGCCAGCAGGTCCAACAATCAGCCCCAGCATTTT.

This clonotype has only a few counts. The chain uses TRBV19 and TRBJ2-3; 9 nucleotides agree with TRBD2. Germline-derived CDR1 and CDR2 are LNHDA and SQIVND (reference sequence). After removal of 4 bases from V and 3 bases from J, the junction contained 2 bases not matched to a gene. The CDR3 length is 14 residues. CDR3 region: CASSNLAGTDTQYF. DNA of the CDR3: TGTGCCAGTAGTAACCTAGCGGGAACAGATACGCAGTATTTT. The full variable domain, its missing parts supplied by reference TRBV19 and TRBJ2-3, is DGGITQSPKYLFRKEGQNVTLSCEQNLNHDAMYWYRQDPGQGLRLIYYSQIVNDFQKGDIAEGYSVSREKKESFPLTVTSAQKNPTAFYLCASSNLAGTDTQYFGPGTRLTVL.

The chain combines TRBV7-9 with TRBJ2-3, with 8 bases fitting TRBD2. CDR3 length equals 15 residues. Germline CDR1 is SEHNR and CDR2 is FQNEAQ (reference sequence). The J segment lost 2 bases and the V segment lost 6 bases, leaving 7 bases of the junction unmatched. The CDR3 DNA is TGTGCCAGCAGTCTTACTAGCGGCTACACAGATACGCAGTATTTT. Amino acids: CASSLTSGYTDTQYF.

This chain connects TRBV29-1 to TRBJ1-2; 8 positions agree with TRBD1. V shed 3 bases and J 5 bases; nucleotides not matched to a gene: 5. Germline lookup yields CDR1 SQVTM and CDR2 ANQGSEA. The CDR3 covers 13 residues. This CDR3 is CSVEGQDLYGYTF. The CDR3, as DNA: TGCAGCGTTGAGGGACAGGACCTATATGGCTACACCTTC.

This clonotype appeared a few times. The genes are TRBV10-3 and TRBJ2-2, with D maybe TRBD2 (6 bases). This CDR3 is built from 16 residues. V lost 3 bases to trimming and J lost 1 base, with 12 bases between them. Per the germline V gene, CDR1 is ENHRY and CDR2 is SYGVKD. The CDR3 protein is CAISDSGTLNTGELFF. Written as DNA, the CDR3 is TGTGCCATCAGTGACTCCGGGACTCTGAACACCGGGGAGCTGTTTTTT.

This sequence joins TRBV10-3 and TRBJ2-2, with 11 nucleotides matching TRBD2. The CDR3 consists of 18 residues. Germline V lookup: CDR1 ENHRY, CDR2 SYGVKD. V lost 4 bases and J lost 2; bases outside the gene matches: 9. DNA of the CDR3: TGTGCCATCAGTGGAGGTACTAGCGGGGGCCTAAACACCGGGGAGCTGTTTTTT. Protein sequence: CAISGGTSGGLNTGELFF.

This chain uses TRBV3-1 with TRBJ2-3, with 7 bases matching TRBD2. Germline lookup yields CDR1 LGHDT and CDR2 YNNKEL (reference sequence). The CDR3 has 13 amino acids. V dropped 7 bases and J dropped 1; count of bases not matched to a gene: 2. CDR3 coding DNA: TGTGCCAGCATGGCGGGGGGCACAGATACGCAGTATTTT. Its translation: CASMAGGTDTQYF.

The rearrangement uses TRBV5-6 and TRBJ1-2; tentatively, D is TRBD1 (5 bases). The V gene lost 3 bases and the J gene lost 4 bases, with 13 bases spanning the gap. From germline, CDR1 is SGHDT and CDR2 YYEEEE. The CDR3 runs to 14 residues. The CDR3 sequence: CASSWGLGGYGYTF. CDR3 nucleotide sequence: TGTGCCAGCAGCTGGGGACTAGGCGGCTATGGCTACACCTTC.

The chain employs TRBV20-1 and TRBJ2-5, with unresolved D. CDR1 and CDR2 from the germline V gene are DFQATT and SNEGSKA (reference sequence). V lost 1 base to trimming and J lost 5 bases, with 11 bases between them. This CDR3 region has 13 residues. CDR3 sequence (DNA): TGCAGTGCTAGAGTGGCTTTCCGGGAGACCCAGTACTTC. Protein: CSARVAFRETQYF.

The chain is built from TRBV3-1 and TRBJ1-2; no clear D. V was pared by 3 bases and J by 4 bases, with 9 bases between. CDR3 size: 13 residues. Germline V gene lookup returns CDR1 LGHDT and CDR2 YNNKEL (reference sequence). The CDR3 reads CASSQGRPYGYTF. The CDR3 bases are TGTGCCAGCAGCCAGGGCAGGCCCTATGGCTACACCTTC.

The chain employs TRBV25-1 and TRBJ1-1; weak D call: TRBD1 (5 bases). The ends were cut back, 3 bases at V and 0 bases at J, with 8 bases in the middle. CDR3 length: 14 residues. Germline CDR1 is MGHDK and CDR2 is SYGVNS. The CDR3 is CASSERGVNTEAFF. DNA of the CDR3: TGTGCCAGCAGTGAGAGAGGGGTGAACACTGAAGCTTTCTTT.